The 5 T cell receptor beta chains below all came from one sample that was sequenced in a study of cytomegalovirus exposure and HLA in healthy donors. The assay was immunoSEQ multiplex PCR, and TCRdb's table has in-frame clones only and misses some. The sample consists of tens of thousands of clones, about 94% of them appearing once. Material for sequencing was PBMCs. The receptor source for this set is a man younger than 30 in good health and CMV-seropositive.

This chain connects TRBV7-2 to TRBJ2-1, with D perhaps TRBD2 (5 bases). The V gene's germline CDR1 is SGHTA and CDR2 FQGNSA. Trimming stripped 5 bases from V and 0 bases from J, with 11 bases between. This CDR3 is built from 15 residues. CDR3: CASSLERRSYNEQFF. DNA for the CDR3: TGTGCCAGCAGCCTCGAGCGGCGCTCCTACAATGAGCAGTTCTTC.

The gene calls are TRBV5-1 and TRBJ2-2; TRBD2 is a possible D gene (5 bases). V lost 2 bases and J 5 bases, leaving 16 bases between the germline ends. The V gene's germline CDR1 is SGHRS and CDR2 YFSETQ. The CDR3 is 16 residues long. CDR3 DNA sequence: TGCGCCAGCAGCTTTTCTTCCGGGGTCGCTACCGGGGAGCTGTTTTTT. Its protein product is CASSFSSGVATGELFF.

The rearrangement uses TRBV6-4 and TRBJ2-3; D gene ambiguous. Germline V CDR1 and CDR2: MRHNA, SNTAGT. The CDR3 runs 15 residues. V lost 3 bases and J lost 1, with 11 bases in between. CDR3 nucleotides: TGTGCCAGCAGTGAACAGAAACCTCGCACAGATACGCAGTATTTT. Amino acids: CASSEQKPRTDTQYF.

V is TRBV25-1 and J is TRBJ1-1, with D unresolved. This CDR3 is 13 amino acids long. With 2 bases removed from V and 2 bases from J, the gap between germline ends came to 6 bases. Germline CDR1 and CDR2: MGHDK and SYGVNS. CDR3 loop: CASSESRNTEAFF. As DNA, the CDR3 is TGTGCCAGCAGTGAAAGTAGAAACACTGAAGCTTTCTTT.

V usage is TRBV11-2 and J usage is TRBJ2-5; no firm D call. The CDR3 is made up of 12 amino acids. The V gene's germline CDR1 is SGHAT and CDR2 FQNNGV. The V end lost 0 bases, the J end lost 7 bases, and 6 bases lay between the germline ends. The CDR3 nucleotides read TGTGCCAGCAGCTTAGAGGCACGGACCCAGTACTTC. Its protein is CASSLEARTQYF.